The source of this T cell receptor (beta chain) is a study of regulatory T cells in long-lasting Graves disease. The V end lost 6 bases, the J end lost 3 bases, and 9 bases lay between the germline ends. Germline V CDR1 and CDR2: MDHEN, SYDVKM. The CDR3 runs to 12 residues. Time point denoted: newly diagnosed GD, antithyroid drugs for less than 3 months. PBMC-derived RNA was used for the TCR library. American Thyroid Association guidelines defined how Graves' disease was diagnosed. This clonotype occurred many times. No antigen is known for it. Building of the TCR beta libraries involved iRepertoire HTBI primers and Arm-PCR of CDR3 regions. Each CDR3 protein gets one entry after TCRdb re-called the multiplex PCR reads with MiXCR. This sample yields 350,000 to 450,000 distinct CDR3 sequences, of which about 15% are seen a single time; around 7.6% belongs to the top ten. Study-wide results and limits: Persistent disease exhibited a predilection for TRBV28, TRBJ1-2 and TRBJ2-5.

The sample was also linked to a second study, of T cells in Graves' hyperthyroidism and ophthalmopathy. That publication notes: Thyroid ultrasound, orbital computed tomography, clinical symptoms, and serum thyroxine and TRAb underpinned diagnoses.

This chain uses TRBV28 with TRBJ2-7; the D is unclear. The clonotype comes from a woman in her thirties or forties with Graves disease. The sequencing here drew on peripheral blood mononuclear cells (PBMCs), taken at new diagnosis, from a patient treated with antithyroid drugs. CDR3 nucleotide sequence: TGTGCCAGCAGCCCCGGTTTCTACGAGCAGTACTTC. As protein: CASSPGFYEQYF.